What follows are 3 T cell receptor beta chains derived from one specimen sequenced in a study of blood T cell repertoires in COVID-19. Clones were sequenced by immunoSEQ multiplex PCR, and TCRdb holds only the in-frame ones, with some missing. In the table there are roughly 400,000 clones, 80% to 90% of which are singletons. Sequencing input: PBMCs or T cells enriched from blood (not recorded which). The source is a woman in her forties or fifties who had recovered from COVID-19.

The chain links TRBV2 to TRBJ2-7; 10 bases fit TRBD1. The J segment lost 4 bases and the V segment lost 7 bases, leaving 10 bases of the junction unmatched. Germline V gene sequence: CDR1 SNHLY, CDR2 FYNNEI. The length of the CDR3 is 15 residues. The CDR3 sequence: CASNDPGTGAYEQYF. Here the CDR3 DNA reads TGTGCCAGCAACGACCCCGGGACAGGGGCTTACGAGCAGTACTTC.

The chain is built from TRBV10-3 and TRBJ1-4; the D gene is possibly TRBD1 (5 bases). V was shortened by 6 bases and J by 0 bases, with 17 bases between the two germline ends. The CDR3 has 17 residues. Germline-derived CDR1 and CDR2 are ENHRY and SYGVKD. This chain's CDR3 is CAIRMKDRSTTNEKLFF. In DNA, the CDR3 is TGTGCCATCAGAATGAAAGACAGATCCACAACTAATGAAAAACTGTTTTTT.

The rearrangement uses TRBV6-2 or TRBV6-3 and TRBJ2-5; no firm D call. Per the germline V gene, CDR1 is MNHEY and CDR2 is SVGEGT. V was pared by 0 bases and J by 9 bases, with 5 bases between. There are 11 residues in the CDR3. DNA for the CDR3: TGTGCCAGCAGTTACTCGGCGGCCCAGTACTTC. Translating it yields CASSYSAAQYF.